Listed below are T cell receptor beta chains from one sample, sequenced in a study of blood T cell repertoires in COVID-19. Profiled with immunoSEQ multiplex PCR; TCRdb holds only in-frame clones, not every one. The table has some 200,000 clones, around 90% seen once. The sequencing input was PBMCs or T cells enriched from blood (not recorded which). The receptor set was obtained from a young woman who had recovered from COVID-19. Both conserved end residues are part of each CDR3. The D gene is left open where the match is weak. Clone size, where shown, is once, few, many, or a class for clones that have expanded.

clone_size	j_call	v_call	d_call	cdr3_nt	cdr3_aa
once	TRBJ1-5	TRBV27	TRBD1	TGTGCCAGCAGCCGCACAGGGGGCGCATGGCAGCCCCAGCATTTT	CASSRTGGAWQPQHF
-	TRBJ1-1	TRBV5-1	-	TGCGCCAGCAGCTCGCAGGGGAGCGAGAACACTGAAGCTTTCTTT	CASSSQGSENTEAFF
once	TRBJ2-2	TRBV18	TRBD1	TGTGCCAGCCACAGGGGGCAGGCGGACACCGGGGAGCTGTTTTTT	CASHRGQADTGELFF
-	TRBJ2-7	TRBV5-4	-	TGTGCCAGCAGCTTGGTAAGGCAGGGGGGCGAGCAGTACTTC	CASSLVRQGGEQYF
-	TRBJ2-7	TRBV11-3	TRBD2	TGTGCCAGCAGCTTTCAAGGACTAGCCTTGTCCTACGAGCAGTACTTC	CASSFQGLALSYEQYF
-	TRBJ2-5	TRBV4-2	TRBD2	TGTGCCAGCAGCCAAGATCTTACTAGCGCTTCAGAGACCCAGTACTTC	CASSQDLTSASETQYF
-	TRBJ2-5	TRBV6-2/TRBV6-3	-	TGTGCCAGCAGTTCCGGGAGACGGGAGACCCAGTACTTC	CASSSGRRETQYF
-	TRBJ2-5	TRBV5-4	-	TGTGCCAGCAGATCGACACGGGGGACTGCGGAAGAGACCCAGTACTTC	CASRSTRGTAEETQYF
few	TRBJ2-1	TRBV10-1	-	TGCGCCAGCAGTGAGTCACAGGCTTACAATGAGCAGTTCTTC	CASSESQAYNEQFF
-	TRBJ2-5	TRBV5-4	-	TGTGCCAGCAGCTTAGCCCCCCAAGAGACCCAGTACTTC	CASSLAPQETQYF
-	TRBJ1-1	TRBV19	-	TGTGCCAGTACCGTAGGACTTGGGGAGACTGAAGCTTTCTTT	CASTVGLGETEAFF
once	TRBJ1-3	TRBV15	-	TGTGCCACCAGCAGAGTGGCATTCTCTGGAAACACCATATATTTT	CATSRVAFSGNTIYF
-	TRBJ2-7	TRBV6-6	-	TGTGCCAGCAGAAAAGAGGAGTACTACGAGCAGTACTTC	CASRKEEYYEQYF
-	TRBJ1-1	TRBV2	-	TGTGCCAGCAGCGGAGATCCTGAGAACACTGAAGCTTTCTTT	CASSGDPENTEAFF
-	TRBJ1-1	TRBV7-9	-	TGTGCCAGCAGCTTAGAGGGGGGGCATACTGAAGCTTTCTTT	CASSLEGGHTEAFF
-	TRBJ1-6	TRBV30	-	TGTGCCTGGAGTGTCGGCAGGGGAAGTCCACCCCTCCACTTT	CAWSVGRGSPPLHF
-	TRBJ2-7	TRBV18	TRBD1	TGTGCCAGCTCACCAACGACGGACAGGGGCCCGTCCTACGAGCAGTACTTC	CASSPTTDRGPSYEQYF
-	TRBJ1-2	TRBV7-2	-	TGTGCCAGCAGCTTACCGGACTCCCGTGGGGGCTACACCTTC	CASSLPDSRGGYTF
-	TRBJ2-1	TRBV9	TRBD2	TGTGCCAGCAGCCCTAGCGGGGAGATTTACAATGAGCAGTTCTTC	CASSPSGEIYNEQFF
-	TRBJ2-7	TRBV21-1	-	TGTGCCAGCAGCAAACAAGGACTAGCGGCCTACGAGCAGTACTTC	CASSKQGLAAYEQYF
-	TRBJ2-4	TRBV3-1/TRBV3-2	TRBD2	TGTGCCAGCAGCCAAGTCGCGACTAGCGGGATAAGCATTCAGTACTTC	CASSQVATSGISIQYF
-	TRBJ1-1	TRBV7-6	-	TGTGCCAGCAGCTCAAGGACAACAGGGTCTGACACTGAAGCTTTCTTT	CASSSRTTGSDTEAFF
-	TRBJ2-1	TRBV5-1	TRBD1	TGCGCCAGCAGCTTGGGGCCGGAAGGGGGCCAGGGCAATGAGCAGTTCTTC	CASSLGPEGGQGNEQFF
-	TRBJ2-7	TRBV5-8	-	TGTGCCAGCAGCTTGGGGGGCCTTTCACAGGAAAGGCGGTACTTC	CASSLGGLSQERRYF
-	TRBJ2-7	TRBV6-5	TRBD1	TGTGCCAGCAGCAGAGAGGGACAGCTCTACGAGCAGTACTTC	CASSREGQLYEQYF
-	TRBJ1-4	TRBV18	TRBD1	TGTGCCAGCTCACCACCCGGAACGGGGACAGGTCGCGAAAAACTGTTTTTT	CASSPPGTGTGREKLFF
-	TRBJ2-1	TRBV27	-	TGTGCCAGCAGTTTGAGCAGGAACAATGAGCAGTTCTTC	CASSLSRNNEQFF
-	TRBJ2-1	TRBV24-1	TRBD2	TGTGCCACCAGTGATTCTAGCGGGAGGGCCGGAAATGAGCAGTTCTTC	CATSDSSGRAGNEQFF
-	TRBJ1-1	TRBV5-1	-	TGCGCCAGCAGCGTCACCGGGACACAAAACACTGAAGCTTTCTTT	CASSVTGTQNTEAFF